This TCR beta chain emerged from a study of T cells in Graves' hyperthyroidism and ophthalmopathy. Germline CDR1 and CDR2: WSHSY and SAAADI. J gave up 3 bases and V 6 bases, and 11 bases lay outside the gene matches. The CDR3 length is 16 residues. On this clonotype itself: The antigen is undetermined.

Patients with uncontrolled infections, other autoimmune diseases, pregnancy or lactation were excluded. Regions amplified from RNA transcripts were the TCR beta CDR3 regions. The HTBI primer set served for first-round RT-PCR of the TCR CDR3. Each CDR3 protein gets one entry after TCRdb re-called the multiplex PCR reads with MiXCR. The sample has roughly 500,000 distinct CDR3 sequences, approximately 49% seen once. Whole-study findings and limits: The model made its ophthalmopathy prediction, and onset followed a median roughly six months later. Most clonotypes that expanded in the thyroid above 0.001 also showed up in blood.

This TCR was recovered from an adult woman with Graves' disease, either hyperthyroidism or ophthalmopathy (not recorded which). V and J are TRBV10-2 and TRBJ1-3; 7 nucleotides align to TRBD1. The sequenced sample was peripheral blood or thyroid tissue (not recorded which). CDR3 sequence reads: CASRAGTAMGGNTIYF. The CDR3, as DNA: TGCGCCAGCAGGGCCGGGACAGCTATGGGTGGAAACACCATATATTTT.